What follows are 28 T cell receptor beta chains derived from one specimen sequenced in a study of CD8 T cells in Susac syndrome. RNA, at roughly 0.5 to 1 ug, was reverse transcribed with random hexamers. MiXCR, run by TCRdb on the immunoSEQ multiplex PCR reads, gives a single entry per CDR3 protein. The sample lists under 150,000 distinct CDR3 sequences, around 94% seen once, with 0.095% to 0.15% in the top ten. Sequenced input: CD4+ T cells from PBMCs. These receptors originate from a human donor with multiple sclerosis.

This chain joins TRBV11-2 and TRBJ2-5; D might be TRBD2 (5 bases). The CDR3 has 17 residues. Trimming took 5 bases from V and 5 from J, leaving 24 bases between them. Germline V lookup: CDR1 SGHAT, CDR2 FQNNGV. The CDR3 region is CASSIPRALITSETQYF. The DNA of the CDR3 is TGTGCCAGCAGCATCCCGAGGGCGCTTATAACTTCGGAGACCCAGTACTTC.

The gene calls are TRBV29-1 and TRBJ1-2; D gene unclear. Germline lookup yields CDR1 SQVTM and CDR2 ANQGSEA. The CDR3 spans 13 residues. V shed 7 bases and J shed 3 bases, with 15 bases lying between them. The CDR3 DNA reads TGCAGCGCGAACGAACGGACGGACTATGGCTACACCTTC. Its translation is CSANERTDYGYTF.

The chain couples TRBV7-9 to TRBJ2-7; perhaps TRBD2 as D (6 bases). The CDR3 totals 14 residues. The V gene lost 1 base and the J gene lost 3 bases, with 10 bases spanning the gap. CDR1 is SEHNR and CDR2 is FQNEAQ in the germline V gene (reference sequence). CDR3 protein: CASSLGGDGYEQYF. The DNA for the CDR3 is TGTGCCAGCAGCTTAGGCGGGGATGGCTACGAGCAGTACTTC.

The count of this clonotype is one. The V call is TRBV12-3 or TRBV12-4, the J call TRBJ2-5, with D possibly being TRBD2 (5 bases). CDR3 size: 11 residues. The germline V and J ends were trimmed by 4 bases and 10 bases, with 10 bases remaining between them. The CDR3 DNA is TGTGCCAGCAGTTCCCTTGGAGGCCAGTACTTC. Translating it yields CASSSLGGQYF.

CDR3 region: CASRITAEKLFF. As DNA, the CDR3 is TGTGCCAGCAGAATTACGGCTGAAAAACTGTTTTTT. The V gene is TRBV2, the J gene TRBJ1-4; D gene uncertain. The length of the CDR3 is 12 residues. V lost 6 bases and J lost 7, with 9 bases in between. From germline, CDR1 is SNHLY and CDR2 FYNNEI.

The rearrangement links TRBV18 to TRBJ1-1, with D tentatively TRBD1 (6 bases). Per the germline V gene, CDR1 is KGHSH and CDR2 is LQKENI. CDR3 length: 16 amino acids. V shed 3 bases and J shed 0 bases, with 14 bases lying between them. The CDR3, as DNA: TGTGCCAGCTCACCCGATACAGGGAAGGTGAACACTGAAGCTTTCTTT. This gives the protein CASSPDTGKVNTEAFF. The whole variable domain, filled in from reference TRBV18 and TRBJ1-1, reads NAGVMQNPRHLVRRRGQEARLRCSPMKGHSHVYWYRQLPEEGLKFMVYLQKENIIDESGMPKERFSAEFPKEGPSILRIQQVVRGDSAAYFCASSPDTGKVNTEAFFGQGTRLTVV.

This clonotype was seen just once. The chain carries TRBV12-3 or TRBV12-4 and TRBJ1-2, with D unresolved. V shed 4 bases and J shed 5 bases, with 8 bases lying between them. The CDR3 has 12 residues. CDR3 region: CASSWEQYGYTF. The CDR3 nucleotides are TGTGCCAGCAGTTGGGAGCAATATGGCTACACCTTC.

The chain carries TRBV5-4 and TRBJ2-1, with D hard to call. Deletions cut 4 bases from V and 6 bases from J, with 20 bases between. CDR3 length: 16 amino acids. Per germline, CDR1 SGHNT and CDR2 YYREEE (reference sequence). CDR3 in amino acids: CASSLTLGITSNEQFF. In nucleotides, the CDR3 is TGTGCCAGCAGCCTCACCTTAGGAATAACAAGCAATGAGCAGTTCTTC.

This chain joins TRBV18 and TRBJ2-5, with D hard to call. The CDR3 contains 13 residues. V gave up 6 bases and J gave up 5 bases, with 13 bases separating them. The germline V gene encodes CDR1 KGHSH and CDR2 LQKENI. The DNA of the CDR3 is TGTGCCAGCTCCGCCCAGTTGGAGGAGACCCAGTACTTC. It is translated as CASSAQLEETQYF.

V is TRBV5-1 and J is TRBJ2-5; D is ambiguous. Germline V gene sequence: CDR1 SGHRS, CDR2 YFSETQ. V was trimmed by 0 bases and J by 5 bases, leaving 5 bases between them. CDR3 length equals 12 residues. The CDR3 is CASSLDRETQYF. For the CDR3, the DNA is TGCGCCAGCAGCTTGGATCGGGAGACCCAGTACTTC.

The chain joins TRBV19 to TRBJ2-7, with a possible D match to TRBD1 (5 bases). The V end was cut by 2 bases, the J end by 1 base, with 12 bases between. CDR1 is LNHDA and CDR2 is SQIVND in the germline V gene (reference sequence). CDR3 length: 15 amino acids. The DNA for the CDR3 is TGTGCCAGTAGTATAAGCCCCACAGGATCCTACGAGCAGTACTTC. Protein product: CASSISPTGSYEQYF.

V usage is TRBV27 and J usage is TRBJ1-1; maybe TRBD1 (5 bases). The CDR3 is 14 residues long. Germline CDR1 and CDR2: MNHEY and SMNVEV (reference sequence). V was trimmed by 5 bases and J by 1 base, leaving 11 bases between them. The CDR3 sequence: CASSTGQSNTEAFF. DNA of the CDR3: TGTGCCAGCAGTACCGGACAATCGAACACTGAAGCTTTCTTT.

This clonotype was detected only once. The chain recombines TRBV3-1 with TRBJ2-5, with 10 bases that match TRBD2. Per germline, CDR1 LGHDT and CDR2 YNNKEL (reference sequence). The CDR3 loop spans 15 amino acids. V was pared by 5 bases and J by 1 base, with 4 bases of the junction left unmatched. The CDR3 region has the DNA TGTGCCAGCAGCGGTGGGACTAGCGCCCAAGAGACCCAGTACTTC. Translating gives CASSGGTSAQETQYF.

As DNA, the CDR3 is TGCGCCAGCAGCCAAGAAGGGGCTAGCGGGGGGGCTGGCACAGATACGCAGTATTTT. The encoded protein is CASSQEGASGGAGTDTQYF. This chain connects TRBV4-1 to TRBJ2-3; 12 nucleotides match TRBD2. Trimming removed 0 bases from V and 1 base from J; junction bases left unmatched: 8. The CDR3 spans 19 residues. Germline V lookup: CDR1 MGHRA, CDR2 YSYEKL.

The chain recombines TRBV12-5 with TRBJ2-7; 11 bases map to TRBD2. The CDR3 is 17 residues long. Germline CDR1 LGHNT, CDR2 FRNRAP. With 4 bases clipped from V and 4 bases from J, the junction kept 12 bases outside the gene matches. This chain's CDR3 is CASGYFPGTSGLYEQYF. CDR3 sequence (DNA): TGTGCTAGTGGTTACTTCCCCGGGACTAGCGGACTGTACGAGCAGTACTTC. The full variable domain, in which reference TRBV12-5 and TRBJ2-7 provide the parts outside the CDR3, is DARVTQTPRHKVTEMGQEVTMRCQPILGHNTVFWYRQTMMQGLELLAYFRNRAPLDDSGMPKDRFSAEMPDATLATLKIQPSEPRDSAVYFCASGYFPGTSGLYEQYFGPGTRLTVT.

The rearrangement joins TRBV18 to TRBJ2-7; possibly TRBD2 for D (6 bases). This CDR3 is 13 amino acids long. The V end lost 3 bases, the J end lost 3 bases, and 9 bases lay between the germline ends. Per the germline V gene, CDR1 is KGHSH and CDR2 is LQKENI. The DNA of the CDR3 is TGTGCCAGCTCACCGGCGGGGAGCTACGAGCAGTACTTC. It is translated as CASSPAGSYEQYF.

The chain joins TRBV2 to TRBJ1-4, with a weak D call TRBD1 (5 bases). The V gene lost 3 bases and the J gene lost 11 bases, with 13 bases spanning the gap. The CDR3 runs 13 residues. Germline-derived CDR1 and CDR2 are SNHLY and FYNNEI. CDR3 protein: CASSDPRTRKLFF. DNA for the CDR3: TGTGCCAGCAGTGATCCACGGACACGGAAACTGTTTTTT.

The CDR3, as DNA: TGTGCCTCCGGAAAGGGGATGAACACTGAAGCTTTCTTT. Encoded protein: CASGKGMNTEAFF. This chain connects TRBV10-3 to TRBJ1-1; a weak D match, TRBD1 (5 bases). Germline CDR1 and CDR2: ENHRY and SYGVKD. CDR3 length: 13 amino acids. V was pared by 11 bases and J by 0 bases, with 13 bases between.

The chain recombines TRBV20-1 with TRBJ1-2; 10 nucleotides match TRBD1. Germline trimming cut 1 base from V and 8 bases from J; bases unmatched to any gene: 10. The V gene's germline CDR1 is DFQATT and CDR2 SNEGSKA (reference sequence). The CDR3 is made up of 15 amino acids. The CDR3 region is CSARVRQGAGDGYTF. In nucleotides, the CDR3 is TGCAGTGCTAGAGTCCGACAGGGGGCTGGGGACGGCTACACCTTC.

The genes are TRBV30 and TRBJ1-1; D not certain. In germline, CDR1 is GTSNPN, CDR2 SVGIG (reference sequence). This CDR3 comprises 12 residues. V lost 3 bases to trimming and J lost 5 bases, with 10 bases between them. This chain's CDR3 is CAWRIRETEAFF. The CDR3 nucleotides read TGTGCCTGGAGGATTAGGGAAACTGAAGCTTTCTTT.

This sequence joins TRBV3-1 and TRBJ2-1; 7 bases are shared with TRBD2. The CDR3 extends over 15 amino acids. With V trimmed by 4 bases and J by 4 bases, 7 bases remained unmatched. CDR1 is LGHDT, CDR2 YNNKEL, per germline (reference sequence). As DNA, the CDR3 is TGTGCCAGCAGCCTCCAGCGGGGACTTTACAATGAGCAGTTCTTC. Translation gives CASSLQRGLYNEQFF.

The rearrangement uses TRBV5-1 and TRBJ2-1, with 7 bases fitting TRBD1. V shed 0 bases and J 7 bases; nucleotides not matched to a gene: 1. CDR1 and CDR2 (germline): SGHRS, YFSETQ. The CDR3 has 13 amino acids. The chain's CDR3 is CASSLDRGNEQFF. The CDR3 region has the DNA TGCGCCAGCAGCTTGGACAGGGGAAATGAGCAGTTCTTC.

This chain joins TRBV12-3 or TRBV12-4 and TRBJ1-4; D remains unclear. Trimming removed 7 bases from V and 7 bases from J, with 16 bases in between. The CDR3 is 14 residues long. CDR3 sequence: CASNRPGDSEKLFF. CDR3 nucleotide sequence: TGTGCCAGCAACCGTCCTGGGGATAGTGAAAAACTGTTTTTT.

The rearrangement links TRBV6-5 to TRBJ2-4; no reliable D call. This CDR3 spans 14 amino acids. Germline CDR1 is MNHEY and CDR2 is SVGAGI. V gave up 0 bases and J gave up 7 bases, with 10 bases separating them. CDR3 in amino acids: CASSYSQATNIQYF. The CDR3 DNA follows: TGTGCCAGCAGTTACTCGCAAGCGACGAACATTCAGTACTTC.

The chain links TRBV30 to TRBJ1-1; D may be TRBD1 (5 bases). The V and J ends lost 2 bases and 0 bases respectively, with 7 bases between them. This CDR3 comprises 13 residues. Germline V gene lookup returns CDR1 GTSNPN and CDR2 SVGIG (reference sequence). CDR3 region: CAWSRGLNTEAFF. For the CDR3, the DNA is TGTGCCTGGAGTAGGGGTCTGAACACTGAAGCTTTCTTT.

The V gene is TRBV11-3, the J gene TRBJ2-1, with 14 bases lining up with TRBD2. V gave up 4 bases and J gave up 4 bases; unmatched junction bases: 3. The CDR3 is made up of 16 amino acids. Germline V CDR1 and CDR2: SGHNT, YENEEA. The CDR3 DNA reads as TGTGCCAGCAGCTCCGGACTAGCGGGGGGATACAATGAGCAGTTCTTC. Its translation: CASSSGLAGGYNEQFF.

This clonotype was seen once. CDR3 loop: CASSLALSDLNTEAFF. CDR3 bases: TGTGCCAGCAGCTTAGCGCTATCGGACCTGAACACTGAAGCTTTCTTT. The chain recombines TRBV7-6 with TRBJ1-1, with D unresolved. V was clipped by 0 bases and J by 0 bases, with 11 bases between them. CDR1 is SGHVS, CDR2 FNYEAQ, per germline. This CDR3 spans 16 amino acids.

This chain links TRBV12-3 or TRBV12-4 with TRBJ1-2; D is possibly TRBD1 (5 bases). Trimming stripped 4 bases from V and 7 bases from J, with 16 bases between. This CDR3 is 14 amino acids long. The CDR3 DNA follows: TGTGCCAGCAGTTCGGGACGGGGAGGTCGTGGCTACACCTTC. Its translation: CASSSGRGGRGYTF.